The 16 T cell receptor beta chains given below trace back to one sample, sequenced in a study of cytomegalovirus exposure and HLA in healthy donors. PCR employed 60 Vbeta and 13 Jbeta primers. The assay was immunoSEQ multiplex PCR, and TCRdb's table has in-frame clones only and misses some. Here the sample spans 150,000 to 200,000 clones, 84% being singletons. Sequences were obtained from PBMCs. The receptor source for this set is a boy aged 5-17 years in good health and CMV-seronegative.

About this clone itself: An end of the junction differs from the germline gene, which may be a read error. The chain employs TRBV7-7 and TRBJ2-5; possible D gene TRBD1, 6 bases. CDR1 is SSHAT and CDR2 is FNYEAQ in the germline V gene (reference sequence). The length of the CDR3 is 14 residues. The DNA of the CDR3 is TGTGCTAGCAGCTTAGTAGGACAGCAAGAGACCCAGTACTTC. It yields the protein CASSLVGQQETQYF. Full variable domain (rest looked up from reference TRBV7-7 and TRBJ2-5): GAGVSQSPRYKVTKRGQDVTLRCDPISSHATLYWYQQALGQGPEFLTYFNYEAQPDKSGLPSDRFSAERPEGSISTLTIQRTEQRDSAMYRCASSLVGQQETQYFGPGTRLLVL.

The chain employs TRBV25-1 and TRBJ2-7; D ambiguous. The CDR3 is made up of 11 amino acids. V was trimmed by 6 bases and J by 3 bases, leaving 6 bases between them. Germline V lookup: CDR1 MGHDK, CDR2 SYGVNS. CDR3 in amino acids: CASRSGYEQYF. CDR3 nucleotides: TGTGCCAGCAGATCAGGCTACGAGCAGTACTTC.

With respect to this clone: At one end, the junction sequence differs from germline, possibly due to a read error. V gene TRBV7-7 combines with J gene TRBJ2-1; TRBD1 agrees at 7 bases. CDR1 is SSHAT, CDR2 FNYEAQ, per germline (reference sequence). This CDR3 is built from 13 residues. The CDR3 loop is CASSSTGSNEQFF. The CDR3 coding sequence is TGTGCTAGCAGCTCGACAGGGTCGAATGAGCAGTTCTTC.

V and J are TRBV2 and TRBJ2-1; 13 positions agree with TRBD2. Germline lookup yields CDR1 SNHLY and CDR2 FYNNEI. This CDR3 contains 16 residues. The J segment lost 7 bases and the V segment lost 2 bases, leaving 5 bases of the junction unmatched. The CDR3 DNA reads TGTGCCAGCAGTGAAACGGGACTAGCGGGAAAGAATGAGCAGTTCTTC. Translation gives CASSETGLAGKNEQFF.

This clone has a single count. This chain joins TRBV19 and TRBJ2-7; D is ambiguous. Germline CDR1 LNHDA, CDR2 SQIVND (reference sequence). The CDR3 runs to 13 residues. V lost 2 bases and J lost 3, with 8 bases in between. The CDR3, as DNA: TGTGCCAGTAGTATATCTAACGGCTACGAGCAGTACTTC. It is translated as CASSISNGYEQYF.

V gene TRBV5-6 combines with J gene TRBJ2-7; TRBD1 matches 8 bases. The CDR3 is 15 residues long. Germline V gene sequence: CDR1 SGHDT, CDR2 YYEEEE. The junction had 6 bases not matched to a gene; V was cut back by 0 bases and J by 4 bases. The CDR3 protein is CASSLAGGILYEQYF. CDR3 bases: TGTGCCAGCAGCTTGGCAGGGGGCATACTATACGAGCAGTACTTC.

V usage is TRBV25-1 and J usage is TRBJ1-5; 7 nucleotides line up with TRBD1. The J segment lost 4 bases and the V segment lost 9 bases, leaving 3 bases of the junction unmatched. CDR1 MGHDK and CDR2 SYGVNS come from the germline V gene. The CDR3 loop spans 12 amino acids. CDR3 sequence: CASTTGNQPQHF. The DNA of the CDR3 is TGTGCCAGTACGACAGGGAATCAGCCCCAGCATTTT.

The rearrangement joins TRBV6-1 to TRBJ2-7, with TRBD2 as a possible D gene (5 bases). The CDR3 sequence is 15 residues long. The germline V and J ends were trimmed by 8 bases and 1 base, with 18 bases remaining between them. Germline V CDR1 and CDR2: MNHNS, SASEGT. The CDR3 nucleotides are TGTGCCAGCGGCCCATTGACCGGGAATTCCTACGAGCAGTACTTC. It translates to CASGPLTGNSYEQYF.

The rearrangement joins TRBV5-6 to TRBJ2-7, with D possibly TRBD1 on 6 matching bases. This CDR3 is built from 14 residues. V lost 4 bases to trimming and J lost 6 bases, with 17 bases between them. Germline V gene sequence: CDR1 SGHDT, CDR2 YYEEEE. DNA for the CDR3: TGTGCCAGCAGCGCCACAGGGTATTATAGCGAGCAGTACTTC. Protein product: CASSATGYYSEQYF.

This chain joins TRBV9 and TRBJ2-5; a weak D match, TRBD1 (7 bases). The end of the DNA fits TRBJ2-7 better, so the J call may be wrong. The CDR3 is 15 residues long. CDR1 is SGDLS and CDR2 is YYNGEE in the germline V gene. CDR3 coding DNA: TGTGCCAGCAGCGCAGGGGGGACAGACTCCTACGAGCAGTACTTC. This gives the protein CASSAGGTDSYEQYF.

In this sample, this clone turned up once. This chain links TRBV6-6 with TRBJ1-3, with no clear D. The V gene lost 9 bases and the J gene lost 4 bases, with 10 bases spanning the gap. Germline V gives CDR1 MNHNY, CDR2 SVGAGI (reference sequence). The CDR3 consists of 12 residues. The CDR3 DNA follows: TGTGCCAGTGAGCACAGAGGAAACACCATATATTTT. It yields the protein CASEHRGNTIYF.

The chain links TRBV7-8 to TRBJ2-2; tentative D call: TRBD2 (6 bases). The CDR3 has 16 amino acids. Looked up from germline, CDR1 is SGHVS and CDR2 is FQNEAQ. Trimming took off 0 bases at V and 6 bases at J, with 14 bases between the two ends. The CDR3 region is CASSLATQGGSGELFF. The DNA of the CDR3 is TGTGCCAGCAGCTTAGCAACGCAGGGAGGCTCCGGGGAGCTGTTTTTT. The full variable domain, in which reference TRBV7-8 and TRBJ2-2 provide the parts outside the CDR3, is GAGVSQSPRYKVAKRGQDVALRCDPISGHVSLFWYQQALGQGPEFLTYFQNEAQLDKSGLPSDRFFAERPEGSVSTLKIQRTQQEDSAVYLCASSLATQGGSGELFFGEGSRLTVL.

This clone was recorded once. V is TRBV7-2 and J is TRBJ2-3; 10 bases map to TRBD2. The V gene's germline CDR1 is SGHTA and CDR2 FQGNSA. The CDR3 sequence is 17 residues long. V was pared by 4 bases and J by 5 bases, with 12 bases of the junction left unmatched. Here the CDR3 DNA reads TGTGCCAGCAGCTCCCCGGTAGCGGGGGGTGAGAGAGATACGCAGTATTTT. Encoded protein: CASSSPVAGGERDTQYF.

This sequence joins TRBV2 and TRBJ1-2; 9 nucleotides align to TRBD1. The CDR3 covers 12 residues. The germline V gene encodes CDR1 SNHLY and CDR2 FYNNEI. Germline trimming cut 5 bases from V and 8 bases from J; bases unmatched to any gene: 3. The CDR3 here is CASSFGQGGYTF. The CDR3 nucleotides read TGTGCCAGCAGTTTCGGACAGGGGGGCTACACCTTC.

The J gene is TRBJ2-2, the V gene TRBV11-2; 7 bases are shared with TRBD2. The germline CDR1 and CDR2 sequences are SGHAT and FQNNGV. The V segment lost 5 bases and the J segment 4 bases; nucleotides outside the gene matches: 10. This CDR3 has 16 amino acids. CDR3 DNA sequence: TGTGCCAGCAGCCCAAGCGGGGTCTTAGGCACCGGGGAGCTGTTTTTT. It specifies CASSPSGVLGTGELFF. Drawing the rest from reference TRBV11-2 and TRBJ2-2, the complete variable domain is EAGVAQSPRYKIIEKRQSVAFWCNPISGHATLYWYQQILGQGPKLLIQFQNNGVVDDSQLPKDRFSAERLKGVDSTLKIQPAKLEDSAVYLCASSPSGVLGTGELFFGEGSRLTVL.

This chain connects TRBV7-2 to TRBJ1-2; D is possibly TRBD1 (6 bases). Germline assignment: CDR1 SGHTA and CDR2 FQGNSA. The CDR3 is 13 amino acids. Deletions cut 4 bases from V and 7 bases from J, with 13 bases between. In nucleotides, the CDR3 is TGTGCCAGCAGCTCTGGGGGGGCGAGTGGCTACACCTTC. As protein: CASSSGGASGYTF.